This T cell receptor beta chain was captured by sequencing in a study of T cells in Graves' hyperthyroidism and ophthalmopathy. The CDR3 regions of TCR beta were amplified from RNA transcripts. HTBI primers were the set used in a first-round RT-PCR of the TCR CDR3. TCRdb independently ran MiXCR on the multiplex PCR reads; one entry per CDR3 protein. The sample lists 650,000 to 800,000 distinct CDR3 sequences; nearly 45% were seen once. Germline V gives CDR1 SEHNR, CDR2 FQNEAQ (reference sequence). The CDR3 runs 12 residues. The V end lost 8 bases, the J end lost 1 base, and 3 bases lay between the germline ends.

The chain recombines TRBV7-9 with TRBJ2-6; D gene ambiguous. Input material: peripheral blood or thyroid tissue (not recorded which). The clonotype originates from an adult man with Graves' disease, either hyperthyroidism or ophthalmopathy (not recorded which). The CDR3 coding sequence is TGTGCCAGCCCTTCTGGGGCCAACGTCCTGACTTTC. The encoded protein is CASPSGANVLTF.